Listed below are T cell receptor beta chains from one sample, sequenced in a study of response to subunit inactivated influenza vaccine. Each CDR3 protein gets one entry after TCRdb re-called the RT-PCR reads with MiXCR. This sample has about 780,000 distinct CDR3 sequences, with about a fifth found just once. The sample here was PBMCs from blood, taken roughly 5 days after vaccination. The origin of the receptors is a man over 45 who received an inactivated influenza vaccine. Both conserved end residues are part of each CDR3. Fields, in order: J gene, V gene, CDR3 protein.

>TRBJ2-4|TRBV29-1
CSVEQGTKIIQYF
>TRBJ2-1|TRBV20-1
CSADSYNEQFF
>TRBJ2-1|TRBV7-3
CASSYRLAGYNEQFF
>TRBJ2-1|TRBV7-2
CASSADLEQFF
>TRBJ2-5|TRBV5-1
CASSLIGGTEETQYF
>TRBJ2-7|TRBV5-1
CASSLALTYEQYF
>TRBJ2-2|TRBV7-9
CASGTSGKNTGELFF
>TRBJ1-6|TRBV27
CASSLDPSGGRPLHF
>TRBJ1-2|TRBV13
CASSLMEPNYGYTF
>TRBJ1-5|TRBV12-3/TRBV12-4
CASTRGQAFQPQHF
>TRBJ2-7|TRBV24-1
CATAAESYEQYF
>TRBJ2-7|TRBV7-6
CASSLGGGWGEQYF
>TRBJ2-7|TRBV5-1
CASSLRQREEQYF
>TRBJ1-4|TRBV5-1
CASSLELQGEKLFF
>TRBJ1-5|TRBV12-3/TRBV12-4
CASSLDGRSNQPQHF
>TRBJ2-1|TRBV12-3/TRBV12-4
CASGTSGRAGNEQFF
>TRBJ1-1|TRBV5-6
CASSAKGLMNTEAFF
>TRBJ1-2|TRBV4-3
CASSHRRTGLGYTF
>TRBJ2-1|TRBV10-3
CASRQGEIANEQFF
>TRBJ2-1|TRBV4-3
CAAGGVAGNEQFF
>TRBJ1-1|TRBV12-3/TRBV12-4
CASSLGGGDRGSTEAFF
>TRBJ2-1|TRBV9
CASSVGQGTYNEQFF
>TRBJ2-7|TRBV12-3/TRBV12-4
CASSFNGRDYEQYF
>TRBJ2-5|TRBV6-5
CASSYSSGQGQTQYF
>TRBJ2-7|TRBV6-5
CASSYSASGNPYEQYF
>TRBJ1-1|TRBV6-1
CASSDPGESVEAFF
>TRBJ2-2|TRBV7-9
CASSFNGRGPNTGELFF
>TRBJ1-2|TRBV18
CASSPAGQNYGYTF
>TRBJ2-3|TRBV10-2
CASSELTGGTDTQYF
>TRBJ2-5|TRBV28
CASSSIGLAEETQYF
>TRBJ2-5|TRBV4-2
CASSQDNWPETQYF
>TRBJ2-7|TRBV10-3
CAISEVGGYEQYF
>TRBJ2-3|TRBV20-1
CSAWTLAGGPDTQYF
>TRBJ2-3|TRBV27
CASRTGVVSTDTQYF
>TRBJ2-2|TRBV4-3
CASSRDTTNTGELFF
>TRBJ2-1|TRBV20-1
CSARDGGTRAYNEQFF
>TRBJ1-1|TRBV29-1
CSVEDYTEAFF
>TRBJ2-1|TRBV24-1
CATSDSGTEWYNEQFF
>TRBJ2-1|TRBV29-1
CSVEVGNYAYNEQFF
>TRBJ2-5|TRBV29-1
CSVDSVRGQHRETQYF
>TRBJ2-3|TRBV7-8
CASSLGGTSGSHTQYF
>TRBJ2-3|TRBV25-1
CASSDAARVPDTQYF
>TRBJ2-3|TRBV20-1
CSARFRGGQSTDTQYF
>TRBJ1-1|TRBV4-1
CASRFGTELNTEAFF
>TRBJ2-3|TRBV6-1
CASTASGGTDTQYF
>TRBJ2-1|TRBV27
CASIRDTYNEQFF
>TRBJ2-3|TRBV12-3/TRBV12-4
CASSPGGLAQYF
>TRBJ2-5|TRBV12-3/TRBV12-4
CASPLAWETQYF
>TRBJ2-7|TRBV20-1
CSVAFSFGEQYF
>TRBJ2-2|TRBV4-1
CASSRTSGGTNTGELFF
>TRBJ2-7|TRBV20-1
CSALARTGLRYF
>TRBJ2-6|TRBV5-6
CASSLEWESSGANVLTF
>TRBJ2-7|TRBV6-1
CASSRTEGTSGIYEQYF
>TRBJ2-7|TRBV20-1
CSATRDYEQYF
>TRBJ1-4|TRBV20-1
CSARVAGEGEKLFF
>TRBJ2-7|TRBV7-9
CASSSDRQGGSYEQYF
>TRBJ2-5|TRBV11-2
CASSFGPRAEETQYF
>TRBJ2-1|TRBV5-1
CASSLDRYNEQFF
>TRBJ2-5|TRBV7-9
CASSLEGQGQETQYF